Listed here is a single T cell receptor (beta chain). The repertoire was sequenced with immunoSEQ multiplex PCR; TCRdb's copy has only in-frame clones and lacks some. Found here are some 20,000 clones, 75% to 85% of them singletons; the top ten hold approximately 56%. This specimen comes from a study of sequential checkpoint blockade in melanoma. For the study at large: After both sequences, patients received maintenance nivolumab.

Specified treatment: randomized to nivolumab then ipilimumab (arm A) or the reverse (arm B). From thawed PBMCs, live CD3+CD8+ cells negative for CD19 and CD56 were sorted. The source is a human donor with melanoma. Sequenced here: CD8+ T cells sorted from blood (inferred from file names), sampled from a patient given nivolumab and ipilimumab in sequence.

CDR3 amino acids: CASSYNWGDRASEQYF. The CDR3 DNA reads as TGTGCCAGCAGTTACAACTGGGGGGACAGGGCTTCCGAGCAGTACTTC. J is TRBJ2-7 and V is TRBV6-5; 9 nucleotides line up with TRBD1. The CDR3 consists of 16 residues. Germline V lookup: CDR1 MNHEY, CDR2 SVGAGI. With V trimmed by 2 bases and J by 6 bases, 11 bases remained unmatched.